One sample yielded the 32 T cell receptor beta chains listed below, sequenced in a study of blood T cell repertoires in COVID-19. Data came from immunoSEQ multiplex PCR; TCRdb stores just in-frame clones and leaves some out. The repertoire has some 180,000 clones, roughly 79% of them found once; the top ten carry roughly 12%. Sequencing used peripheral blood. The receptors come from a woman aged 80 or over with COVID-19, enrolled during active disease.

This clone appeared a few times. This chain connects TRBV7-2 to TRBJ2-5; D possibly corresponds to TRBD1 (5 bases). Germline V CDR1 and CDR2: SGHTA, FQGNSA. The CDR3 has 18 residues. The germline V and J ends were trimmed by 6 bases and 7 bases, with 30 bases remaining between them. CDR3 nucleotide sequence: TGTGCCAGCAGTAACAAGGGGCACAGCATCGGTTCCCCGGGGACCCAGTACTTC. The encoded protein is CASSNKGHSIGSPGTQYF.

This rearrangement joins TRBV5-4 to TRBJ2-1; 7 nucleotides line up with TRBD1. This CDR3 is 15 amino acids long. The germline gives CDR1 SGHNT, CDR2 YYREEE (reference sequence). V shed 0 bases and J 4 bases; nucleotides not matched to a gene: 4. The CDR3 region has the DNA TGTGCCAGCAGCTTGGAGGGACAGACTTACAATGAGCAGTTCTTC. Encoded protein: CASSLEGQTYNEQFF.

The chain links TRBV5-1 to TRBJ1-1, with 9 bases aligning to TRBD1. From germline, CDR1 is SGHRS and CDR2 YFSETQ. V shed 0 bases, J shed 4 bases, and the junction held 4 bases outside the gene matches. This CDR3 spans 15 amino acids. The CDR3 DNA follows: TGCGCCAGCAGCTTGGCAGACAGGGGGATCACTGAAGCTTTCTTT. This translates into CASSLADRGITEAFF.

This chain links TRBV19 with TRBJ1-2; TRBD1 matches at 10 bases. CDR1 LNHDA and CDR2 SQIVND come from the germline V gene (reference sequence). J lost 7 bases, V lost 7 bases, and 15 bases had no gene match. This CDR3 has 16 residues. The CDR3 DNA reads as TGTGCCAGTAATTATTTCTCGGGACAGGGGCTCCCTGGCTACACCTTC. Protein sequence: CASNYFSGQGLPGYTF.

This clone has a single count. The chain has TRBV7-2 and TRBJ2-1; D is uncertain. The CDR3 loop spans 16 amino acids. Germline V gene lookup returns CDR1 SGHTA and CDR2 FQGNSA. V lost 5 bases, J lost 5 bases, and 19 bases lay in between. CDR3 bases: TGTGCCAGCAGCCCCGACTGGCGTTCGATACACAATGAGCAGTTCTTC. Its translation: CASSPDWRSIHNEQFF.

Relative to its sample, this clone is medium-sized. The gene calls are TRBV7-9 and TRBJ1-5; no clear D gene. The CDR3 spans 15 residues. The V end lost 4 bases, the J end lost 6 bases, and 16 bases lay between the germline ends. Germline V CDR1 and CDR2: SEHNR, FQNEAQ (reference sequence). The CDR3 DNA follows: TGTGCCAGCAGCTCGACGCAAAGCGGGCCTCAGCCCCAGCATTTT. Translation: CASSSTQSGPQPQHF.

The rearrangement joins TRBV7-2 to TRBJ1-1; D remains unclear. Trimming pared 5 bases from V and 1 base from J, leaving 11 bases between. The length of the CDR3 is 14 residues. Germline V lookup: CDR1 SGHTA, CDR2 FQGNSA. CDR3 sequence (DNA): TGTGCCAGCAGCCCCGGTGCGGCGAACACTGAAGCTTTCTTT. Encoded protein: CASSPGAANTEAFF.

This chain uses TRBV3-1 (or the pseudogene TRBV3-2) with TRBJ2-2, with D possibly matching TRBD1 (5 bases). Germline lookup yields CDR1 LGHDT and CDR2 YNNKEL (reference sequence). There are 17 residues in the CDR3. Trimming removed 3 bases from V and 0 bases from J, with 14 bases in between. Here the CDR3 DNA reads TGTGCCAGCAGCCAGCAGGGCCCCTATGCGAACACCGGGGAGCTGTTTTTT. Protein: CASSQQGPYANTGELFF.

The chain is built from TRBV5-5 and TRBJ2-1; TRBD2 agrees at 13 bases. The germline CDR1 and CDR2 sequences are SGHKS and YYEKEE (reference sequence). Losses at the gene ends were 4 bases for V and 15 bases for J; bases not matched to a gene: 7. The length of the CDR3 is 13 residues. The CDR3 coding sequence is TGTGCCAGCAGCATCACTAGCGGGAGGGCCCCGTTCTTC. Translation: CASSITSGRAPFF.

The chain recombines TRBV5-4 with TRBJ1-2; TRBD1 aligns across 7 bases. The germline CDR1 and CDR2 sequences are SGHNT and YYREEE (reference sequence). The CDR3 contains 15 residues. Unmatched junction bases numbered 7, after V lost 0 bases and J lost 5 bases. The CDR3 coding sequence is TGTGCCAGCAGCTTGGCGGGGACAGAGACTTATGGCTACACCTTC. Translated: CASSLAGTETYGYTF.

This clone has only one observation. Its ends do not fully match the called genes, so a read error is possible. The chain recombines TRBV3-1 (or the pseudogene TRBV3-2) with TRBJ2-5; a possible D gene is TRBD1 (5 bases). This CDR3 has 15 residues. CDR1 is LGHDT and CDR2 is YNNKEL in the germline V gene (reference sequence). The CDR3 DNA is TGTGCCAGCAGCCAAGCTCCGGGCAGGGAAGCCCTGCCTCACTTC. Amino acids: CASSQAPGREALPHF.

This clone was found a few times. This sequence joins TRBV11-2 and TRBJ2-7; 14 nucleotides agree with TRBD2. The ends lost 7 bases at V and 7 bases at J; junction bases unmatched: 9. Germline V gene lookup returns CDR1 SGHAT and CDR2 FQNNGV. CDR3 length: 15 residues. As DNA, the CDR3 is TGTGCCAGCACCGGGACTAGCGGGAGTGTGGGAGAGCAGTACTTC. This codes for CASTGTSGSVGEQYF. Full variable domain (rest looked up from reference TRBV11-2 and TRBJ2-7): EAGVAQSPRYKIIEKRQSVAFWCNPISGHATLYWYQQILGQGPKLLIQFQNNGVVDDSQLPKDRFSAERLKGVDSTLKIQPAKLEDSAVYLCASTGTSGSVGEQYFGPGTRLTVT.

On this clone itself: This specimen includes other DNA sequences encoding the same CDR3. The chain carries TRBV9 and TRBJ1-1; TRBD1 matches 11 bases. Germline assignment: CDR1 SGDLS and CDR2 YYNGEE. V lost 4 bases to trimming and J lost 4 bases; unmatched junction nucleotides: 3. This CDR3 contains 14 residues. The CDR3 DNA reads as TGTGCCAGCAGCCCAGGGACAGGGGGCACTGAAGCTTTCTTT. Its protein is CASSPGTGGTEAFF.

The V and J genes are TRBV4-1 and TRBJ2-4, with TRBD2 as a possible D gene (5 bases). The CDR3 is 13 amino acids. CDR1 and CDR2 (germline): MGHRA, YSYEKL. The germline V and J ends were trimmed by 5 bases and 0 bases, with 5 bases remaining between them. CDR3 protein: CASSGLAKNIQYF. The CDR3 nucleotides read TGCGCCAGCAGCGGACTAGCCAAAAACATTCAGTACTTC.

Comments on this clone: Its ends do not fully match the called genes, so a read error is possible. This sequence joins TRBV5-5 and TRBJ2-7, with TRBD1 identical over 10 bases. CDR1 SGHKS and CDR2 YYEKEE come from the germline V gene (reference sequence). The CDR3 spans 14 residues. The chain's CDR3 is CASSRTGGSSEQYF. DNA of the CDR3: TGTGCCAGCAGCCGGACAGGGGGGTCCTCCGAGCAGTACTTC.

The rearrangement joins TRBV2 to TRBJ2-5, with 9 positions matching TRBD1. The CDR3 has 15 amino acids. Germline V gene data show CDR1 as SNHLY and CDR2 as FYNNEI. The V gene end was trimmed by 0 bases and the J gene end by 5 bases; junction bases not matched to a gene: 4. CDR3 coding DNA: TGTGCCAGCAGTGAAGCCGGACAGGGGTTTGAGACCCAGTACTTC. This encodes CASSEAGQGFETQYF.

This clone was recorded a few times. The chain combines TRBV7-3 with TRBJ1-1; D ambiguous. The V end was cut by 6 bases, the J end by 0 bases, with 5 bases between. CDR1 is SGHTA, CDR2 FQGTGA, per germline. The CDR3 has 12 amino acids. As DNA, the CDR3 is TGTGCCAGCAGTATTATGAACACTGAAGCTTTCTTT. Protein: CASSIMNTEAFF.

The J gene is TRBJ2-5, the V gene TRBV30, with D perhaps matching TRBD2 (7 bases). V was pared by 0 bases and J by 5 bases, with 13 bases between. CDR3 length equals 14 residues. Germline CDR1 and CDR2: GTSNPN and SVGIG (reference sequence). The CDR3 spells CAWSVRGAAETQYF. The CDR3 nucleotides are TGTGCCTGGAGTGTACGGGGGGCGGCGGAGACCCAGTACTTC.

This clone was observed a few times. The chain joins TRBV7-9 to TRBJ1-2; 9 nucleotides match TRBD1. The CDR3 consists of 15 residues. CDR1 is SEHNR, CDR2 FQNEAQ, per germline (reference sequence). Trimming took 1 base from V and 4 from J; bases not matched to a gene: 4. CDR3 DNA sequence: TGTGCCAGCAGCTTAGGACAGGGACAGGGCTATGGCTACACCTTC. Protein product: CASSLGQGQGYGYTF. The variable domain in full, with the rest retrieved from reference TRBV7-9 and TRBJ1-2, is DTGVSQNPRHKITKRGQNVTFRCDPISEHNRLYWYRQTLGQGPEFLTYFQNEAQLEKSRLLSDRFSAERPKGSFSTLEIQRTEQGDSAMYLCASSLGQGQGYGYTFGSGTRLTVV.

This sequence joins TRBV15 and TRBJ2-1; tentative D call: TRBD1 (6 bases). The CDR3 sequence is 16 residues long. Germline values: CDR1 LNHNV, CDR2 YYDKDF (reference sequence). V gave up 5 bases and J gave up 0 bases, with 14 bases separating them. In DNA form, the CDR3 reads TGTGCCACCAGCGGCCAAGACAGGAGCTCCTACAATGAGCAGTTCTTC. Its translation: CATSGQDRSSYNEQFF.

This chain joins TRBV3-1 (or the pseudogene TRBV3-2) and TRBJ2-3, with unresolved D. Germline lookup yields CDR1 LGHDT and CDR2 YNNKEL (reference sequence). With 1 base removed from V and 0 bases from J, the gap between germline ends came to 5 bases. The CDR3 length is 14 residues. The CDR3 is CASSQGYSTDTQYF. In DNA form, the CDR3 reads TGTGCCAGCAGCCAAGGCTACAGCACAGATACGCAGTATTTT.

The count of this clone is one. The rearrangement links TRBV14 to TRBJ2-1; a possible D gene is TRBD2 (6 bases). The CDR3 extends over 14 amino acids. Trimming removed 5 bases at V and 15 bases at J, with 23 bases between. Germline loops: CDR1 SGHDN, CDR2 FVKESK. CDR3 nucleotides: TGTGCCAGCAGCGACCGGCCGTCGGCGGGATCTCTGTTCTTC. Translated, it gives CASSDRPSAGSLFF.

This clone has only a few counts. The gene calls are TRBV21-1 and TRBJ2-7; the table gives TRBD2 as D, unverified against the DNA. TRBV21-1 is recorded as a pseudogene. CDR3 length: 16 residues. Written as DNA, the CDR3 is TGTGCCAGCAGCGAGATCACTAGCGGTTACTCCTACGAGCAGTACTTC. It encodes CASSEITSGYSYEQYF.

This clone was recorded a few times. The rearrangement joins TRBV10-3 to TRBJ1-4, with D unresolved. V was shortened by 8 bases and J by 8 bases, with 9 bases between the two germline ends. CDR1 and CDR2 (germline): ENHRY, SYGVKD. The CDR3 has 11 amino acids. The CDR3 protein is CAIGAGEKLFF. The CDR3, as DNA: TGTGCCATCGGAGCGGGGGAAAAACTGTTTTTT.

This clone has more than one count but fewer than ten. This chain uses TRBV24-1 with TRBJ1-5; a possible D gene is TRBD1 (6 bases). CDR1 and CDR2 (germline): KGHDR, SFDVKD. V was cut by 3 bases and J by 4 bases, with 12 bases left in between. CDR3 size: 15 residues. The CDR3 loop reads CATSDKQGWNQPQHF. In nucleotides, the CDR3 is TGTGCCACCAGTGATAAACAGGGTTGGAATCAGCCCCAGCATTTT.

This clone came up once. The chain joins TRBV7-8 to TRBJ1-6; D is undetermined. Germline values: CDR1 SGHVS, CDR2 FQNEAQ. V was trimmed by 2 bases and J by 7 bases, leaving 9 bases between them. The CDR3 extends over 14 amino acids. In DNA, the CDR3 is TGTGCCAGCAGCTTATCATCGGGGAATTCACCCCTCCACTTT. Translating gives CASSLSSGNSPLHF.

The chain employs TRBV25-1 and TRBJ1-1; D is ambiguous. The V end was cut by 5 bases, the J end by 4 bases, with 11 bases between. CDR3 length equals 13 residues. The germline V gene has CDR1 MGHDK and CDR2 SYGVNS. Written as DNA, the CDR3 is TGTGCCAGCAGTCTGAGTACCATCACTGAAGCTTTCTTT. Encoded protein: CASSLSTITEAFF.

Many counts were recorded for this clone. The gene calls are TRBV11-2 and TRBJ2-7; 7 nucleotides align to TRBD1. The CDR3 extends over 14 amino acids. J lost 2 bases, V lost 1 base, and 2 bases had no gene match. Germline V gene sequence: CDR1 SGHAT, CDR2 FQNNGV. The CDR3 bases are TGTGCCAGCAGCTTAGGAGACAGGGCCTACGAGCAGTACTTC. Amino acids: CASSLGDRAYEQYF.

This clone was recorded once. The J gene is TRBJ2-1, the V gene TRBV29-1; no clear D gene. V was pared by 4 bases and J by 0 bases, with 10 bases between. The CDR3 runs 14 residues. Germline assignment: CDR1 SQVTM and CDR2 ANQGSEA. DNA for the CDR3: TGCAGCGTTGTGCCTCTGAGCTCCTACAATGAGCAGTTCTTC. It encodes CSVVPLSSYNEQFF.

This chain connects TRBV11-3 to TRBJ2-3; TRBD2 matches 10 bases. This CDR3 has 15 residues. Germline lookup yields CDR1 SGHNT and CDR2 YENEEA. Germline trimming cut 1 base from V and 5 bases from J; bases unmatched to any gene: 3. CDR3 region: CASSLGTSGEDTQYF. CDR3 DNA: TGTGCCAGCAGCTTAGGGACTAGCGGAGAAGATACGCAGTATTTT.

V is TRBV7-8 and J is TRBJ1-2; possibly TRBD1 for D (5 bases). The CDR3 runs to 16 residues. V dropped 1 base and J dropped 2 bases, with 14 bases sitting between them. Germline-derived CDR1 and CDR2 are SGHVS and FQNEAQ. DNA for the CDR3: TGTGCCAGCAGCTTAGGTTCCGGGGGTGGGAACTATGGCTACACCTTC. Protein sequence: CASSLGSGGGNYGYTF.

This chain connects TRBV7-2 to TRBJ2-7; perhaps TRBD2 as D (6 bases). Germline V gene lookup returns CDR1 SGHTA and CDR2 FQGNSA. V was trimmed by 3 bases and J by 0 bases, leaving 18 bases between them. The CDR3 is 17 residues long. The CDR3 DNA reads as TGTGCCAGCAGCTTTTATGGGCGGGGCCCCAGCTCCTACGAGCAGTACTTC. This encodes CASSFYGRGPSSYEQYF.